This entry features one T cell receptor beta chain sequence. Between the trimmed V and J ends, which lost 3 bases and 2 bases, there was a span of 5 bases. The CDR3 has 13 residues. CDR1 and CDR2 from the germline V gene are MRHNA and SNTAGT. This entry comes from a study of blood T cell repertoires in COVID-19. Study-wide background: The analysed material was cDNA or gDNA that came from T cells, B-cell-depleted T cells, or PBMCs.

In the study's own analysis: Amplification with reference gene primers provided the estimates of nucleated cell counts. Profiled with immunoSEQ multiplex PCR; TCRdb holds only in-frame clones, not every one. V and J calls and clone size follow that table, whereas D and trimming were derived from the DNA. The table records under 350,000 clones, around nine tenths of them present only once. Each participant's cohort was designated according to participant-reported clinical history. For recovered donors of Cohort 3, there were two negative PCRs, clearance, or symptom resolution. The rearrangement links TRBV6-4 to TRBJ2-1; D perhaps matches TRBD1 (5 bases). The TCR was taken from a woman in her late teens or twenties who had recovered from COVID-19. The sequenced material came from PBMCs or T cells enriched from blood (not recorded which). The CDR3 loop reads CASSEDTYNEQFF. Written as DNA, the CDR3 is TGTGCCAGCAGTGAGGACACCTACAATGAGCAGTTCTTC.